This T cell receptor (beta chain) stems from a study of glioma-infiltrating T cells after dendritic cell vaccination (dated by TCRdb to the mid-2010s). Turning to the overall study: The cohort included roughly 15 glioblastoma patients drawn from Phase I and II dendritic cell vaccination trials, of whom 9 were newly diagnosed and 6 had recurrent disease. Between 2003 and 2012, patients were given autologous tumor lysate-pulsed dendritic cell vaccination. To make the vaccine, monocyte-derived dendritic cells were cultured for roughly seven days with IL-4 and GM-CSF and then pulsed overnight with autologous tumor lysate. Each patient was given three intradermal dendritic cell vaccine injections, spaced two weeks apart, in the arm below the axilla. In glioblastoma patients vaccinated with dendritic cells, deep sequencing of TCR beta CDR3 regions served to measure tumor-infiltrating lymphocyte content and to compare repertoires between tumor and blood. TCR sequencing metrics, including TIL content and tumor-blood repertoire overlap, were correlated with survival after dendritic cell vaccination.

The cysteine opens and the phenylalanine closes a CDR3 of 15 amino acids. The sequence is cut down to CDR3 DNA, 45 bases in frame from base 1. The germline V gene encodes CDR1 LGHNA and CDR2 YSLEER. V lost 1 base and J lost 4 bases, and the count of bases not matched to a germline gene is 7. The sample's time point label, decoded: after dendritic cell vaccination, including at tumor progression/relapse. Patients were selected for having adequate residual fresh-frozen tumor tissue and more than two years of available survival data. Molecular status otherwise varied across the glioblastoma patients, but none of them carried an isocitrate dehydrogenase mutation. PBMC were collected before vaccination, two weeks after the third vaccination, and at tumor progression when it occurred. Genomic DNA was extracted with the Qiagen DNeasy Blood extraction Kit. Paper-wide results and their limitations: TCR clonality showed no direct relationship with survival, which suggests that a diverse polyclonal response may be important. The cohort was small and heterogeneous, few patients had complete blood and tumor sets, and even fewer had initial-recurrent tumor pairs. The three-group TCR overlap response model was characterized as speculative, and prospective validation of the model was stated to be required. Higher estimated pretreatment TIL content predicted longer time to progression and overall survival after dendritic cell vaccination.

The immunoSEQ assay amplified TCRB CDR3 regions from roughly 2 micrograms of genomic DNA, or from all available DNA when less than that amount was available. For multiplex PCR, 60 forward primers for TCR V beta segments and 13 reverse primers for J beta segments were used. Synthetic control templates were spiked into each sample at limiting dilution to estimate reads per starting template. The Illumina HiSeq System generated 87 bp sequencing reads. Per the original workflow: PCR and sequencing errors were removed by a nearest neighbor algorithm that merged closely related sequences. TCR overlap was measured as the percentage of unique tumor TCR beta sequences also present in the same patient's peripheral blood. TCRdb holds this immuneACCESS table with in-frame rearrangements only. Some clones are missing; in checked studies, unresolved V genes explain under half, and the rest has no known cause. V, J and clone size are taken as reported in that table, and D and trimming were inferred from the DNA itself. In this sample the table shows some 60,000 clones, 70% to 85% of which occur a single time. The top ten constitute less than 20% of the sample.

The sample holds one count of this clone. Which antigen it targets is not known. No much larger clone is present one base from it, and per-base qualities are unavailable. This clonotype was obtained from a human donor with glioblastoma. Sequenced here: blood, sampled after dendritic cell vaccination. The rearranged segments are TRBV4-3 and TRBJ2-7; 7 junctional bases match TRBD1. The bases are TGCGCCAGCAGCCAAGGAAGCTCCAGGGGGTACGAGCAGTACTTC. Translated, this gives CASSQGSSRGYEQYF.